Below are 4 T cell receptor beta chains sequenced from a single sample in a study of cytomegalovirus exposure and HLA in healthy donors. Use of 60 Vbeta and 13 Jbeta primers characterized the PCR. Sequencing used immunoSEQ multiplex PCR; TCRdb keeps in-frame clones, though not all of them. The sample totals 190,000 or so clones; its top ten clones hold approximately 0.74%. The specimen was PBMCs. These receptors originate from a boy between 10 and 17 years old in good health and CMV-seronegative.

The chain couples TRBV11-3 to TRBJ2-2; TRBD2 matches 14 bases. The CDR3 runs 17 residues. CDR1 is SGHNT and CDR2 is YENEEA in the germline V gene. V trimming: 8 bases; J trimming: 1 base; junction bases outside the gene matches: 6. In DNA form, the CDR3 reads TGTGCCAGCGGACTAGCGGGGGGCCTGGGGAACACCGGGGAGCTGTTTTTT. Translation gives CASGLAGGLGNTGELFF.

V is TRBV6-4 and J is TRBJ2-1, with 7 bases that match TRBD1. Trimming took 6 bases from V and 7 from J; bases not matched to a gene: 12. The CDR3 loop spans 15 amino acids. CDR1 MRHNA and CDR2 SNTAGT come from the germline V gene. The CDR3 region has the DNA TGTGCCAGCAGCGTTACAGGGGAGTCGGGGAATGAGCAGTTCTTC. It specifies CASSVTGESGNEQFF.

The chain carries TRBV2 and TRBJ1-2; 7 bases are shared with TRBD1. In germline, CDR1 is SNHLY, CDR2 FYNNEI. After removal of 7 bases from V and 7 bases from J, the junction contained 15 bases not matched to a gene. This CDR3 is built from 15 residues. The DNA for the CDR3 is TGTGCCAGCACCCCGACCAAGGACAGGAATGTTGGCTACACCTTC. This sequence encodes CASTPTKDRNVGYTF.

This sequence joins TRBV5-6 and TRBJ2-5; 7 bases map to TRBD1. Germline assignment: CDR1 SGHDT and CDR2 YYEEEE. J gave up 2 bases and V 6 bases, and 4 bases lay outside the gene matches. CDR3 length: 13 amino acids. The CDR3: CASTRDRQETQYF. CDR3 DNA sequence: TGTGCCAGCACCAGGGACAGACAAGAGACCCAGTACTTC.